Below are 26 T cell receptor beta chains sequenced from a single sample in a study of human T cells and chemical hapten exposure. Total RNA came from unfractionated whole blood. Individual cDNA molecules had unique molecular identifiers attached to them by the library. One entry per CDR3 protein results from TCRdb running MiXCR on the reads. The sample shows around 120,000 distinct CDR3 sequences, 8.5% of them seen only once. Sequencing was carried out using whole blood. Every receptor here comes from a human donor in good health. Some clones in this sample may be carry-over from other donors' samples.

There are many counts of this clonotype. This chain uses TRBV9 with TRBJ1-3, with D uncertain. Trimming stripped 2 bases from V and 4 bases from J, with 4 bases between. Germline V gene data show CDR1 as SGDLS and CDR2 as YYNGEE. There are 12 residues in the CDR3. CDR3 residues: CASSVEGNTIYF. The CDR3 nucleotides read TGTGCCAGCAGCGTGGAGGGAAACACCATATATTTT. The full variable domain, in which reference TRBV9 and TRBJ1-3 provide the parts outside the CDR3, is DSGVTQTPKHLITATGQRVTLRCSPRSGDLSVYWYQQSLDQGLQFLIQYYNGEERAKGNILERFSAQQFPDLHSELNLSSLELGDSALYFCASSVEGNTIYFGEGSWLTVV.

This clonotype has at least ten counts. The V gene is TRBV6-5, the J gene TRBJ2-3, with 8 bases identical to TRBD2. Germline values: CDR1 MNHEY, CDR2 SVGAGI. V was clipped by 4 bases and J by 7 bases; unmatched bases: 13. This CDR3 comprises 16 residues. Here the CDR3 DNA reads TGTGCCAGCAGTTCCCCTACGCGGGGGGCTAGGTATACGCAGTATTTT. It codes for CASSSPTRGARYTQYF.

This clonotype was counted ten times or more. The rearrangement links TRBV11-2 to TRBJ1-4; maybe TRBD1 (5 bases). With 1 base removed from V and 7 bases from J, the gap between germline ends came to 13 bases. CDR3 size: 15 residues. In germline, CDR1 is SGHAT, CDR2 FQNNGV. This CDR3 reads CASSLVGGGVEKLFF. CDR3 coding DNA: TGTGCCAGCAGCTTAGTAGGAGGAGGGGTTGAAAAACTGTTTTTT.

In this sample, this clonotype turned up a few times. This chain joins TRBV10-3 and TRBJ2-7, with D possibly TRBD1 on 6 matching bases. Germline CDR1 is ENHRY and CDR2 is SYGVKD. This CDR3 comprises 12 residues. V lost 6 bases to trimming and J lost 1 base, with 7 bases between them. The chain's CDR3 is CAISDRSYEQYF. DNA of the CDR3: TGTGCCATCAGCGACAGGTCCTACGAGCAGTACTTC.

This clonotype was observed a few times. The gene calls are TRBV15 and TRBJ1-2; D possibly corresponds to TRBD1 (5 bases). V lost 3 bases, J lost 0 bases, and 14 bases lay in between. CDR1 and CDR2 from the germline V gene are LNHNV and YYDKDF (reference sequence). The CDR3 covers 16 residues. The CDR3 DNA reads TGTGCCACCAGCAGCAGGACACGACCAGCTAACTATGGCTACACCTTC. Translated, it gives CATSSRTRPANYGYTF.

In its sample, this clonotype was seen a few times. This chain links TRBV6-5 with TRBJ2-7, with 11 bases matching TRBD2. The germline V gene has CDR1 MNHEY and CDR2 SVGAGI. There are 18 residues in the CDR3. V dropped 2 bases and J dropped 0; count of bases not matched to a gene: 9. DNA for the CDR3: TGTGCCAGCAGTTACAGGGCTAGCGGGAGGACGAGCTCCTACGAGCAGTACTTC. Translation: CASSYRASGRTSSYEQYF.

This clonotype was seen more than once but under ten times. V gene TRBV12-3 or TRBV12-4 combines with J gene TRBJ2-1; 9 bases fit TRBD2. This CDR3 has 19 amino acids. With V trimmed by 3 bases and J by 1 base, 13 bases remained unmatched. CDR3 nucleotides: TGTGCCAGCAGTTTCGGCCTCTCGCGGGGGGGCGGGTCCTACAATGAGCAGTTCTTC. Translated, it gives CASSFGLSRGGGSYNEQFF.

This clonotype was counted ten times or more. The chain combines TRBV4-3 with TRBJ2-5, with 8 bases matching TRBD2. Germline V gene sequence: CDR1 LGHNA, CDR2 YSLEER. V lost 0 bases and J lost 2; bases outside the gene matches: 5. The CDR3 has 16 residues. For the CDR3, the DNA is TGCGCCAGCAGCCAAGATCCGGGGGGGACTCAAGAGACCCAGTACTTC. Protein sequence: CASSQDPGGTQETQYF.

This clonotype was counted at least ten times. This rearrangement joins TRBV7-8 to TRBJ2-5; D may be TRBD1 (5 bases). CDR3 length: 13 amino acids. Germline V gives CDR1 SGHVS, CDR2 FQNEAQ. The ends were cut back, 7 bases at V and 4 bases at J, with 13 bases in the middle. DNA for the CDR3: TGTGCCAGCACCGTGACAGTAGGAGAGACCCAGTACTTC. Translated, it gives CASTVTVGETQYF.

This clonotype was counted between two and nine times. The chain uses TRBV6-2 or TRBV6-3 and TRBJ2-2; a weak D match, TRBD1 (5 bases). Germline V gene data show CDR1 as MNHEY and CDR2 as SVGEGT. V gave up 4 bases and J gave up 3 bases, with 15 bases separating them. The CDR3 extends over 16 amino acids. CDR3: CASSSGRGRHTGELFF. The CDR3 DNA reads TGTGCCAGCAGTTCCGGTAGGGGAAGACACACCGGGGAGCTGTTTTTT.

There are a few counts of this clonotype. This chain links TRBV19 with TRBJ2-2; 12 bases match TRBD1. The CDR3 runs 14 residues. CDR1 LNHDA and CDR2 SQIVND come from the germline V gene (reference sequence). Unmatched junction bases numbered 6, after V lost 11 bases and J lost 5 bases. Written as DNA, the CDR3 is TGTGCCGGTGGGACAGGGGGCAGGACCGGGGAGCTGTTTTTT. The encoded protein is CAGGTGGRTGELFF.

This clonotype came up a few times. V and J are TRBV20-1 and TRBJ2-7; 9 nucleotides line up with TRBD2. The CDR3 covers 14 residues. Germline values: CDR1 DFQATT, CDR2 SNEGSKA (reference sequence). The V gene end was trimmed by 0 bases and the J gene end by 6 bases; junction bases not matched to a gene: 6. The CDR3 DNA reads TGCAGTGCTAGAGATGATAGCGGGGGTCCCGAGCAGTACTTC. Encoded protein: CSARDDSGGPEQYF.

The chain joins TRBV5-1 to TRBJ2-7, with 10 bases aligning to TRBD1. Losses at the gene ends were 3 bases for V and 0 bases for J; bases not matched to a gene: 3. CDR3 size: 15 residues. Germline V CDR1 and CDR2: SGHRS, YFSETQ. CDR3: CASSYDRGLSYEQYF. CDR3 coding DNA: TGCGCCAGCAGCTATGACAGGGGGCTCTCCTACGAGCAGTACTTC.

This clonotype appeared many times. This chain connects TRBV4-3 to TRBJ1-2, with TRBD1 identical over 7 bases. This CDR3 is built from 16 residues. V gave up 0 bases and J gave up 4 bases; unmatched junction bases: 8. Germline V gene sequence: CDR1 LGHNA, CDR2 YSLEER. The CDR3 sequence is CASSQESQGGVYGYTF. The CDR3 DNA reads TGCGCCAGCAGCCAAGAAAGTCAGGGGGGGGTCTATGGCTACACCTTC.

Only a few counts were recorded for this clonotype. V gene TRBV7-9 combines with J gene TRBJ2-1; TRBD2 agrees at 10 bases. This CDR3 is 15 amino acids long. Looked up from germline, CDR1 is SEHNR and CDR2 is FQNEAQ (reference sequence). After removal of 1 base from V and 10 bases from J, the junction contained 7 bases not matched to a gene. In DNA, the CDR3 is TGTGCCAGCAGCTTAGGGACTAGCGGAGCCGTCGAGCAGTTCTTC. As protein: CASSLGTSGAVEQFF.

This clonotype occurred a few times. The chain joins TRBV19 to TRBJ2-7; D not certain. This CDR3 comprises 14 residues. The germline V and J ends were trimmed by 6 bases and 1 base, with 13 bases remaining between them. Germline values: CDR1 LNHDA, CDR2 SQIVND (reference sequence). The CDR3 loop is CASSTAGFSYEQYF. The CDR3 DNA follows: TGTGCCAGTAGCACCGCCGGGTTTTCCTACGAGCAGTACTTC. Together with reference TRBV19 and TRBJ2-7, the CDR3 gives the full variable domain: DGGITQSPKYLFRKEGQNVTLSCEQNLNHDAMYWYRQDPGQGLRLIYYSQIVNDFQKGDIAEGYSVSREKKESFPLTVTSAQKNPTAFYLCASSTAGFSYEQYFGPGTRLTVT.

Points on this clonotype: A much larger clone lies one base from this, so it may be a read error. The gene calls are TRBV20-1 and TRBJ1-1, with 7 bases identical to TRBD1. Per germline, CDR1 DFQATT and CDR2 SNEGSKA (reference sequence). The CDR3 is 14 residues long. CDR3 sequence (DNA): TGCAGTGTTAGAGTCAACAGGGGCGAGGCTGAAGCTTTCTTT. Encoded protein: CSVRVNRGEAEAFF.

The sample holds many counts of this clonotype. V usage is TRBV2 and J usage is TRBJ1-1, with no clear D. This CDR3 comprises 13 residues. Germline assignment: CDR1 SNHLY and CDR2 FYNNEI. Between the trimmed V and J ends, which lost 0 bases and 5 bases, there was a span of 7 bases. In DNA, the CDR3 is TGTGCCAGCAGTGAAGCCCTAGGGACTGAAGCTTTCTTT. Its translation is CASSEALGTEAFF.

This clonotype was observed a few times. The rearrangement links TRBV4-3 to TRBJ2-5, with TRBD1 as a possible D gene (6 bases). The CDR3 is 14 residues long. Germline CDR1 and CDR2: LGHNA and YSLEER. Trimming took off 2 bases at V and 1 base at J, with 8 bases between the two ends. The CDR3 DNA is TGCGCCAGCAGCCAAAACAGGGCCCAAGAGACCCAGTACTTC. Its translation: CASSQNRAQETQYF.

The V gene is TRBV5-1, the J gene TRBJ2-4; D gene unclear. This CDR3 spans 16 amino acids. Germline CDR1 is SGHRS and CDR2 is YFSETQ. The V end was cut by 0 bases, the J end by 0 bases, with 10 bases between. The CDR3 nucleotides read TGCGCCAGCAGCTTGGACACGGCAATAGCCAAAAACATTCAGTACTTC. Amino acids: CASSLDTAIAKNIQYF.

This clonotype was seen at least ten times. The chain couples TRBV9 to TRBJ1-2; D is undetermined. V was clipped by 0 bases and J by 5 bases, with 23 bases between them. Germline CDR1 reads SGDLS; CDR2 reads YYNGEE. The CDR3 spans 18 residues. The CDR3 region has the DNA TGTGCCAGCAGCGTAGACGAGGGCCCGACCTATATTCCTTATGGCTACACCTTC. Its protein is CASSVDEGPTYIPYGYTF.

This clonotype was recorded many times. V and J are TRBV6-1 and TRBJ2-1, with D possibly matching TRBD2 (6 bases). This CDR3 spans 15 amino acids. Germline CDR1 is MNHNS and CDR2 is SASEGT. V gave up 0 bases and J gave up 0 bases, with 6 bases separating them. In DNA, the CDR3 is TGTGCCAGCAGTGAAGCGGGAGGCTCCTACAATGAGCAGTTCTTC. Encoded protein: CASSEAGGSYNEQFF.

There are a few counts of this clonotype. The chain is built from TRBV9 and TRBJ2-7; unclear D gene. Germline CDR1 reads SGDLS; CDR2 reads YYNGEE. V was cut by 0 bases and J by 6 bases, with 7 bases left in between. The CDR3 contains 12 residues. CDR3 loop: CASSVDDTEQYF. The CDR3 DNA follows: TGTGCCAGCAGCGTAGACGACACCGAGCAGTACTTC. Together with reference TRBV9 and TRBJ2-7, the CDR3 gives the full variable domain: DSGVTQTPKHLITATGQRVTLRCSPRSGDLSVYWYQQSLDQGLQFLIQYYNGEERAKGNILERFSAQQFPDLHSELNLSSLELGDSALYFCASSVDDTEQYFGPGTRLTVT.

At least ten counts were recorded for this clonotype. The chain carries TRBV2 and TRBJ1-2; 9 bases are shared with TRBD1. Unmatched junction bases numbered 12, after V lost 8 bases and J lost 5 bases. The germline V gene has CDR1 SNHLY and CDR2 FYNNEI. The CDR3 length is 15 residues. The CDR3 loop reads CASEWGQGNRYGYTF. For the CDR3, the DNA is TGTGCCAGCGAGTGGGGACAGGGTAATCGGTATGGCTACACCTTC.

This chain joins TRBV4-3 and TRBJ2-3; possibly TRBD1 for D (6 bases). The CDR3 spans 15 residues. Germline values: CDR1 LGHNA, CDR2 YSLEER. The ends were cut back, 6 bases at V and 2 bases at J, with 15 bases in the middle. The CDR3 DNA follows: TGCGCCAGCAGTTCCGCGACAGGTTACACAGATACGCAGTATTTT. It specifies CASSSATGYTDTQYF.

J is TRBJ2-5 and V is TRBV13, with D hard to call. With 2 bases removed from V and 0 bases from J, the gap between germline ends came to 4 bases. Germline V lookup: CDR1 PRHDT, CDR2 FYEKMQ (reference sequence). This CDR3 comprises 13 residues. Here the CDR3 DNA reads TGTGCCAGCAGCTTACGGTACCAAGAGACCCAGTACTTC. Protein product: CASSLRYQETQYF.